A selection of T cell receptor beta chains follows, all from one sample in a study of T cells in localized non-small cell lung cancer. Generated by immunoSEQ multiplex PCR, the TCRdb table keeps only in-frame clones and is missing some. This table holds some 130,000 clones, about 89% found once. Sequences were derived from peripheral blood, sampled before any cancer treatment. The receptor source for this set is a female donor aged 60 or older with stage I lung adenocarcinoma. Both conserved end residues are part of each CDR3. A D gene is named only where the DNA matches it firmly. Clone size appears in some rows only: once, few, many, or a class for an expanded clone.

-	TRBV28	TRBD1	TRBJ1-1	CASRHPRGRFAEAFF	TGTGCCAGCAGGCATCCCAGGGGGCGCTTCGCTGAAGCTTTCTTT
-	TRBV27	-	TRBJ1-5	CASSLQQNQPQHF	TGTGCCAGCAGTCTACAGCAGAATCAGCCCCAGCATTTT
-	TRBV19	-	TRBJ1-1	CASSTPYRVTEAFF	TGTGCCAGTAGTACCCCCTACAGGGTCACTGAAGCTTTCTTT
-	TRBV19	-	TRBJ2-2	CASRLLGGATDTGELFF	TGTGCCAGTAGACTCCTAGGAGGGGCGACGGACACCGGGGAGCTGTTTTTT
-	TRBV18	-	TRBJ1-1	CASSPGTYTEAFF	TGTGCCAGCTCACCCGGGACCTACACTGAAGCTTTCTTT
-	TRBV5-1	-	TRBJ2-1	CASSSGASLYNEQFF	TGCGCCAGCAGCTCAGGAGCGAGCCTTTACAATGAGCAGTTCTTC
-	TRBV9	TRBD1	TRBJ2-5	CASSLTLESGQGARWQETQYF	TGTGCCAGCAGTCTCACCCTAGAATCGGGACAGGGGGCTAGGTGGCAAGAGACCCAGTACTTC
-	TRBV5-1	-	TRBJ2-1	CASSTRQSSYNEQFF	TGCGCCAGCAGCACGCGACAGAGCTCCTACAATGAGCAGTTCTTC
-	TRBV4-1	TRBD2	TRBJ2-1	CASSQEAGVSNEQFF	TGCGCCAGCAGCCAAGAGGCGGGAGTTAGCAATGAGCAGTTCTTC
once	TRBV5-6	-	TRBJ2-1	CASSARVSVRPNEQFF	TGTGCCAGCAGCGCCAGGGTGTCCGTGAGGCCCAATGAGCAGTTCTTC
-	TRBV27	-	TRBJ1-5	CASSLLFRGTNQPQHF	TGTGCCAGCAGTTTATTATTTCGGGGGACCAATCAGCCCCAGCATTTT
-	TRBV6-6	-	TRBJ2-7	CASSYAGGSYEQYF	TGTGCCAGCAGTTACGCCGGGGGATCCTACGAGCAGTACTTC
-	TRBV9	-	TRBJ2-1	CASSGYEQFF	TGTGCCAGCAGCGGGTATGAGCAGTTCTTC
-	TRBV29-1	-	TRBJ2-3	CSVETGTDTQYF	TGCAGCGTTGAGACAGGAACAGATACGCAGTATTTT
-	TRBV4-1	TRBD1	TRBJ2-7	CASSRGTGGTYEQYF	TGCGCCAGCAGCCGGGGGACAGGGGGGACTTACGAGCAGTACTTC
-	TRBV9	-	TRBJ2-1	CASSVEGFGNEQFF	TGTGCCAGCAGCGTAGAGGGGTTTGGGAATGAGCAGTTCTTC
once	TRBV2	TRBD2	TRBJ2-1	CARAVGLAGPQEQFF	TGTGCCAGAGCAGTGGGACTAGCGGGGCCCCAGGAGCAGTTCTTC
few	TRBV6-1	-	TRBJ2-2	CASSEVLGTGELFF	TGTGCCAGCAGTGAAGTTTTAGGCACCGGGGAGCTGTTTTTT
once	TRBV11-2	-	TRBJ2-5	CASSKQVAEETQYF	TGTGCCAGCAGCAAACAGGTTGCCGAGGAGACCCAGTACTTC
-	TRBV11-3	TRBD2	TRBJ2-1	CASSRVSGGVGNEQFF	TGTGCCAGCAGCCGAGTAAGCGGGGGGGTCGGAAATGAGCAGTTCTTC
-	TRBV7-9	-	TRBJ1-1	CASSLGESNTEAFF	TGTGCCAGCAGCTTAGGGGAAAGTAACACTGAAGCTTTCTTT
-	TRBV7-3	TRBD1	TRBJ2-7	CASSLTAGGGNEQYF	TGTGCCAGCAGCTTAACGGCAGGGGGCGGGAACGAGCAGTACTTC
-	TRBV19	-	TRBJ2-7	CASSQTEPYEQYF	TGTGCCAGTAGCCAGACCGAACCCTACGAGCAGTACTTC
-	TRBV30	TRBD2	TRBJ2-3	CAWISGLAGLQGTQYF	TGTGCCTGGATTTCGGGACTAGCGGGCTTGCAAGGGACGCAGTATTTT
-	TRBV30	TRBD1	TRBJ2-6	CAWIGTVGSGANVLTF	TGTGCCTGGATTGGGACAGTCGGTTCTGGGGCCAACGTCCTGACTTTC
-	TRBV7-2	-	TRBJ2-3	CASSAGPGTDTQYF	TGTGCCAGCAGCGCGGGGCCCGGCACAGATACGCAGTATTTT
-	TRBV5-1	-	TRBJ2-3	CASTVSSSGGGESSTDTQYF	TGCGCCAGCACCGTGAGCTCGTCGGGCGGAGGGGAGTCTAGCACAGATACGCAGTATTTT
-	TRBV19	TRBD1	TRBJ1-2	CASSTRDSLYGYTF	TGTGCCAGTAGTACCCGGGACAGCCTCTATGGCTACACCTTC
-	TRBV11-2	-	TRBJ2-7	CASSLDTGMGGSYF	TGTGCCAGCAGCTTAGATACAGGGATGGGAGGGTCCTACTTC
medium-sized	TRBV5-1	-	TRBJ2-7	CASSPTGQFYEQYF	TGCGCCAGCAGCCCCACGGGACAATTCTACGAGCAGTACTTC
-	TRBV28	-	TRBJ1-5	CASSPQGFSNQPQHF	TGTGCCAGCAGCCCACAGGGTTTTAGCAATCAGCCCCAGCATTTT
-	TRBV18	-	TRBJ2-7	CASSRDGHYEQYF	TGTGCCAGCTCACGAGACGGACACTACGAGCAGTACTTC
-	TRBV28	TRBD2	TRBJ2-2	CAALNSGKADTGELFF	TGTGCCGCCCTCAATAGCGGGAAAGCTGACACCGGGGAGCTGTTTTTT
-	TRBV11-2	-	TRBJ2-1	CASSLVYNEQFF	TGTGCCAGCAGCTTAGTCTACAATGAGCAGTTCTTC
-	TRBV7-2	-	TRBJ1-2	CASSLVGPTYGYTF	TGTGCCAGCAGCTTAGTTGGGCCTACCTATGGCTACACCTTC
-	TRBV7-6	-	TRBJ1-1	CASSLGAAMNTEAFF	TGTGCCAGCAGCTTGGGGGCGGCCATGAACACTGAAGCTTTCTTT
once	TRBV5-1	-	TRBJ1-1	CASSPDVLNTEAFF	TGCGCCAGCAGCCCGGACGTCCTCAACACTGAAGCTTTCTTT
few	TRBV29-1	-	TRBJ1-2	CSAYGGAGGYTF	TGCAGCGCTTACGGGGGGGCTGGCGGCTACACCTTC
-	TRBV19	-	TRBJ2-7	CASRDPGLGGEQYF	TGTGCCAGTCGCGATCCCGGACTGGGCGGGGAGCAGTACTTC
-	TRBV19	TRBD1	TRBJ2-7	CASSTSTGIYEQYF	TGTGCCAGTAGTACCTCGACAGGGATCTACGAGCAGTACTTC
-	TRBV28	TRBD1	TRBJ1-2	CASSSTRGARGGYTF	TGTGCCAGCAGCTCTACCAGGGGGGCGCGAGGTGGCTACACCTTC
-	TRBV15	-	TRBJ2-7	CATSKERTLSYEQYF	TGTGCCACCAGCAAGGAGCGGACCCTCTCCTACGAGCAGTACTTC
-	TRBV5-1	-	TRBJ1-1	CASSLESGSGETEAFF	TGCGCCAGCAGCTTGGAGTCCGGCAGTGGGGAGACTGAAGCTTTCTTT
-	TRBV12-5	-	TRBJ2-7	CASGLVRPGGYEQYF	TGTGCTAGTGGTTTGGTACGCCCAGGGGGGTACGAGCAGTACTTC
few	TRBV11-3	TRBD1	TRBJ1-2	CASSSGQGLSYTF	TGTGCCAGCAGCTCCGGACAGGGACTCTCATACACCTTC
-	TRBV6-5	TRBD2	TRBJ2-5	CASRRGLLLQETQYF	TGTGCCAGCAGAAGGGGACTACTCCTACAAGAGACCCAGTACTTC
-	TRBV27	-	TRBJ2-1	CASSLIGNEQFF	TGTGCCAGCAGTTTAATCGGCAATGAGCAGTTCTTC
-	TRBV28	-	TRBJ2-3	CASSRASSGTDTQYF	TGTGCCAGCAGTAGAGCTAGCTCCGGCACAGATACGCAGTATTTT
-	TRBV18	-	TRBJ2-7	CASSFGTAAYEQYF	TGTGCCAGCTCATTCGGGACGGCAGCTTACGAGCAGTACTTC